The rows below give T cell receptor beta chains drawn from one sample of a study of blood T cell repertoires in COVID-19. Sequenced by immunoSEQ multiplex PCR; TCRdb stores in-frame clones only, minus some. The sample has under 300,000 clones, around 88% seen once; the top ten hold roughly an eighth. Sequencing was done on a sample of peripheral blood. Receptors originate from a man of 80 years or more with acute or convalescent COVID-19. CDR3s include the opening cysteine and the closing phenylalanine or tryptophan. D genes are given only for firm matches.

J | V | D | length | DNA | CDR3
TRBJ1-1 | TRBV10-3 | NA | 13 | TGTGCCATCGCGGGGATCATGAACACTGAAGCTTTCTTT | CAIAGIMNTEAFF
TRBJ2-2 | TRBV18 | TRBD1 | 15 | TGTGCCAGCTCACCAGTGACAGGGGCGGTCGGGGAGCTGTTTTTT | CASSPVTGAVGELFF
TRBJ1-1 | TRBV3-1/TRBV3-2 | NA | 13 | TGTGCCAGCAGCCAACCGGGTGCCCCTGAAGCTTTTTTT | CASSQPGAPEAFF
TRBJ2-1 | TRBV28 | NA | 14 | TGTGCTCTTTCGGCGGCCACCCCGTCGGATGAGCAGTTCTTC | CALSAATPSDEQFF
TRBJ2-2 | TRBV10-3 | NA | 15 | TGTGCCACCACTCCCGCTAGTGGTAGCGCCGGGGAGCTGTTTTTT | CATTPASGSAGELFF
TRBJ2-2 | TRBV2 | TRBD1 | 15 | TGTGCCAGCAGTGCCGGCAGGGGGCTCACCGGGGAGCTGTTTTTT | CASSAGRGLTGELFF
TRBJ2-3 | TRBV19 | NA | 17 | TGTGCCAGTAGTATAGAGCCCAGAGCCTTAGCCCCAGATACGCAGTATTTT | CASSIEPRALAPDTQYF
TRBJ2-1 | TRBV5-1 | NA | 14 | TGCGCCAGCAATGGGGGGGGGCAGCGGAATGAGCAGTTCTTC | CASNGGGQRNEQFF
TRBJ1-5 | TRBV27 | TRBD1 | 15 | TGTGCCAGCAGTTCCGGGACAGGGGGCAATCAGCCCCAGCATTTT | CASSSGTGGNQPQHF
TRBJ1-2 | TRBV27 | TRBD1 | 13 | TGTGCCAGCAGTTCGCCAGGGGGCCATGGCTACACCTTC | CASSSPGGHGYTF
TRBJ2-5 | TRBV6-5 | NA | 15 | TGTGCCAGCAGTTACTCCCGGGGTAGCAAAGAGACCCAGTACTTC | CASSYSRGSKETQYF